The 27 T cell receptor beta chains reported below all come from one sample, sequenced in a study of cytomegalovirus exposure and HLA in healthy donors. The primer mix had 60 Vbeta and 13 Jbeta primers. Sequencing was performed with immunoSEQ multiplex PCR; in TCRdb, only in-frame clones are kept and a portion is missing. Found here are approximately 140,000 clones, under 75% of them singletons; the top ten hold approximately 6.5%. The sequencing input was PBMCs. All receptors come from an older woman in good health and CMV-seropositive.

The rearrangement joins TRBV27 to TRBJ2-7; 10 bases match TRBD2. This CDR3 has 14 residues. Germline trimming cut 5 bases from V and 1 base from J; bases unmatched to any gene: 2. Germline V gene lookup returns CDR1 MNHEY and CDR2 SMNVEV (reference sequence). CDR3 DNA sequence: TGTGCCAGCAGTGATAGCGGGAGGTCCTACGAGCAGTACTTC. This gives the protein CASSDSGRSYEQYF.

The genes are TRBV15 and TRBJ2-6; TRBD1 is a possible D gene (5 bases). Trimming stripped 2 bases from V and 0 bases from J, with 11 bases between. The CDR3 contains 17 residues. CDR1 and CDR2 (germline): LNHNV, YYDKDF (reference sequence). The CDR3 DNA reads as TGTGCCACCAGCAGACCCCAACAGGTCTCTGGGGCCAACGTCCTGACTTTC. Residues: CATSRPQQVSGANVLTF.

The rearrangement uses TRBV7-9 and TRBJ2-1; the D gene is possibly TRBD2 (6 bases). This CDR3 spans 16 amino acids. Trimming removed 6 bases from V and 4 bases from J, with 19 bases in between. CDR1 is SEHNR, CDR2 FQNEAQ, per germline (reference sequence). The CDR3 is CASRPQVGGRYNEQFF. The CDR3 nucleotides are TGTGCCAGCAGGCCCCAGGTGGGGGGTCGGTACAATGAGCAGTTCTTC. Based on the CDR3 plus reference TRBV7-9 and TRBJ2-1, the full variable domain is DTGVSQNPRHKITKRGQNVTFRCDPISEHNRLYWYRQTLGQGPEFLTYFQNEAQLEKSRLLSDRFSAERPKGSFSTLEIQRTEQGDSAMYLCASRPQVGGRYNEQFFGPGTRLTVL.

The chain recombines TRBV7-9 with TRBJ1-3; 8 nucleotides line up with TRBD1. Losses at the gene ends were 5 bases for V and 2 bases for J; bases not matched to a gene: 17. This CDR3 comprises 19 residues. CDR1 is SEHNR, CDR2 FQNEAQ, per germline (reference sequence). CDR3 in amino acids: CASSHPGGAGGKTGNTIYF. For the CDR3, the DNA is TGTGCCAGCAGCCACCCGGGGGGTGCAGGGGGCAAAACTGGAAACACCATATATTTT. The entire variable domain, with the rest obtained from reference TRBV7-9 and TRBJ1-3, is as follows: DTGVSQNPRHKITKRGQNVTFRCDPISEHNRLYWYRQTLGQGPEFLTYFQNEAQLEKSRLLSDRFSAERPKGSFSTLEIQRTEQGDSAMYLCASSHPGGAGGKTGNTIYFGEGSWLTVV.

This chain uses TRBV5-1 with TRBJ2-5, with D perhaps TRBD2 (5 bases). Trimming removed 0 bases at V and 11 bases at J, with 17 bases between. The CDR3 is made up of 14 amino acids. The germline CDR1 and CDR2 sequences are SGHRS and YFSETQ. Here the CDR3 DNA reads TGCGCCAGCAGCTTGGTGGAGGCGGCCGGGGAGCAGTACTTC. Its protein is CASSLVEAAGEQYF.

The chain employs TRBV5-1 and TRBJ2-3; a weak D match, TRBD2 (6 bases). Trimming stripped 7 bases from V and 0 bases from J, with 12 bases between. The germline V gene has CDR1 SGHRS and CDR2 YFSETQ. CDR3 length: 14 residues. In nucleotides, the CDR3 is TGCGCCAGCTTTAGCGGAACTAGCACAGATACGCAGTATTTT. It yields the protein CASFSGTSTDTQYF.

The chain uses TRBV7-9 and TRBJ2-1; 10 nucleotides match TRBD2. The length of the CDR3 is 13 residues. Germline CDR1 reads SEHNR; CDR2 reads FQNEAQ (reference sequence). Trimming removed 8 bases from V and 5 bases from J; junction bases left unmatched: 3. CDR3 nucleotide sequence: TGTGCCAGCGGAGGGACTAGCGACAATGAGCAGTTCTTC. This codes for CASGGTSDNEQFF.

Only a few counts were recorded for this clone. DNA of the CDR3: TGTGCCAGCAGCCAAGATTTTGAGGGGGCCGGGGAGCTGTTTTTT. Its translation is CASSQDFEGAGELFF. The chain employs TRBV4-2 and TRBJ2-2; the D gene is possibly TRBD1 (6 bases). Between the trimmed V and J ends, which lost 0 bases and 6 bases, there was a span of 11 bases. Germline V gene sequence: CDR1 LGHNA, CDR2 YNFKEQ. The CDR3 consists of 15 residues.

The chain recombines TRBV19 with TRBJ1-5; a weak D match, TRBD1 (5 bases). The V and J ends lost 6 bases and 3 bases respectively, with 12 bases between them. The CDR3 has 14 residues. Germline CDR1 LNHDA, CDR2 SQIVND (reference sequence). The CDR3 DNA sequence: TGTGCCAGTAGCCCCGGGGGAAACAATCAGCCCCAGCATTTT. Protein product: CASSPGGNNQPQHF.

The chain employs TRBV7-2 and TRBJ2-1; 12 bases agree with TRBD2. The V gene end was trimmed by 1 base and the J gene end by 16 bases; junction bases not matched to a gene: 11. This CDR3 contains 15 residues. Germline-derived CDR1 and CDR2 are SGHTA and FQGNSA. CDR3 coding DNA: TGTGCCAGCAGCTTAGTCGGGACTAGCGGGTGGGAAACCTTCTTC. This encodes CASSLVGTSGWETFF.

This clone was seen a few times. V usage is TRBV27 and J usage is TRBJ2-2, with a tentative D call TRBD1 (5 bases). Trimming stripped 5 bases from V and 3 bases from J, with 16 bases between. The germline CDR1 and CDR2 sequences are MNHEY and SMNVEV (reference sequence). The CDR3 contains 16 residues. CDR3 sequence: CASSPGWGLDTGELFF. For the CDR3, the DNA is TGTGCCAGCAGTCCAGGGTGGGGTTTGGACACCGGGGAGCTGTTTTTT.

Notes on this clone: Germline is not matched at one junction end, which may reflect a read error. The sample contains more than one DNA sequence encoding this CDR3. The gene calls are TRBV9 and TRBJ1-1, with TRBD1 matching over 8 bases. The germline V gene encodes CDR1 SGDLS and CDR2 YYNGEE. The CDR3 runs 14 residues. The CDR3 DNA follows: TGTGCCAGCAGCGTGACAGGGGCGAACACTGAAGCTTTCTTC. Residues: CASSVTGANTEAFF.

This chain uses TRBV9 with TRBJ2-2; TRBD2 matches 10 bases. V shed 3 bases, J shed 3 bases, and the junction held 5 bases outside the gene matches. Germline CDR1 and CDR2: SGDLS and YYNGEE. The CDR3 sequence is 16 residues long. In nucleotides, the CDR3 is TGTGCCAGCAGCGGGTCAGCGGGAGGGTACACCGGGGAGCTGTTTTTT. Its protein product is CASSGSAGGYTGELFF.

The V gene is TRBV5-4, the J gene TRBJ1-1, with 7 nucleotides matching TRBD1. The CDR3 has 15 residues. V shed 5 bases, J shed 4 bases, and the junction held 11 bases outside the gene matches. CDR1 SGHNT and CDR2 YYREEE come from the germline V gene (reference sequence). The CDR3 bases are TGTGCCAGCAGTCCAACAGGGGTCGTCGGCACTGAAGCTTTCTTT. This translates into CASSPTGVVGTEAFF.

The chain carries TRBV28 and TRBJ2-7; D remains ambiguous. V gave up 8 bases and J gave up 3 bases, with 11 bases separating them. This CDR3 has 12 amino acids. CDR1 is MDHEN and CDR2 is SYDVKM in the germline V gene. The CDR3: CASQLENYEQYF. As DNA, the CDR3 is TGTGCCAGCCAGCTAGAGAACTACGAGCAGTACTTC.

This rearrangement joins TRBV28 to TRBJ2-7, with 14 bases matching TRBD2. This CDR3 has 18 amino acids. Germline lookup yields CDR1 MDHEN and CDR2 SYDVKM. Trimming removed 2 bases from V and 2 bases from J; junction bases left unmatched: 8. CDR3 in amino acids: CASSLPGTSGRLTYEQYF. CDR3 in DNA: TGTGCCAGCAGTTTACCCGGGACTAGCGGGAGATTGACCTACGAGCAGTACTTC.

This clone was observed a single time. V is TRBV10-1 and J is TRBJ2-3, with D perhaps matching TRBD2 (5 bases). The CDR3 runs to 14 residues. Germline CDR1 is WNHNN and CDR2 is SYGVQD (reference sequence). V was cut by 2 bases and J by 6 bases, with 12 bases left in between. Written as DNA, the CDR3 is TGCGCCAGCAGTGAGGGAGGACGCATGGATACGCAGTATTTT. Its translation is CASSEGGRMDTQYF.

The chain links TRBV25-1 to TRBJ2-7; 8 positions match TRBD2. With V trimmed by 3 bases and J by 3 bases, 7 bases remained unmatched. The CDR3 contains 15 residues. The V gene's germline CDR1 is MGHDK and CDR2 SYGVNS. CDR3 sequence: CASSDGTSYYYEQYF. The CDR3 nucleotides read TGTGCCAGCAGTGACGGGACTAGTTATTACTACGAGCAGTACTTC.

This clone was found a few times. The V gene is TRBV27, the J gene TRBJ2-7; TRBD1 might be the D (5 bases). The CDR3 sequence is 14 residues long. V lost 4 bases and J lost 3, with 13 bases in between. Germline CDR1 MNHEY, CDR2 SMNVEV (reference sequence). The CDR3 loop is CASSSGLGYYEQYF. The CDR3 DNA reads TGTGCCAGCAGTTCAGGGCTGGGGTACTACGAGCAGTACTTC.

The sample holds a few counts of this clone. The chain joins TRBV5-1 to TRBJ2-1; 14 bases agree with TRBD2. Germline lookup yields CDR1 SGHRS and CDR2 YFSETQ. The CDR3 runs 15 residues. V lost 4 bases to trimming and J lost 10 bases; unmatched junction nucleotides: 7. The CDR3 loop reads CASSLGLAGVEEQFF. As DNA, the CDR3 is TGCGCCAGCAGCCTGGGACTAGCGGGAGTCGAGGAGCAGTTCTTC.

Written as DNA, the CDR3 is TGTGCCAGCAGCAGAGCCGGGACAGGGTCTGGGGAGCAGTTCTTC. Translation gives CASSRAGTGSGEQFF. The V call is TRBV7-9, the J call TRBJ2-1; 9 bases line up with TRBD1. Unmatched junction bases numbered 12, after V lost 5 bases and J lost 10 bases. Germline V CDR1 and CDR2: SEHNR, FQNEAQ (reference sequence). This CDR3 is 15 amino acids long.

The sample holds a few counts of this clone. The rearrangement joins TRBV6-5 to TRBJ2-1, with 7 bases identical to TRBD2. The CDR3 sequence is 13 residues long. Germline lookup yields CDR1 MNHEY and CDR2 SVGAGI. The trim removed 6 bases at V and 10 bases at J, leaving 9 bases unmatched. This chain's CDR3 is CASRDLTSFEQFF. The CDR3, as DNA: TGTGCCAGCAGGGATTTGACTAGCTTCGAGCAGTTCTTC.

The CDR3 spells CASSLNQGGYGYTF. CDR3 coding DNA: TGTGCCAGCAGCTTAAATCAGGGAGGGTATGGCTACACCTTC. V and J are TRBV11-2 and TRBJ1-2, with TRBD1 as a possible D gene (5 bases). Germline V lookup: CDR1 SGHAT, CDR2 FQNNGV. The CDR3 covers 14 residues. V lost 2 bases, J lost 5 bases, and 12 bases lay in between.

The chain combines TRBV6-1 with TRBJ1-4; 8 bases are shared with TRBD1. Losses at the gene ends were 1 base for V and 11 bases for J; bases not matched to a gene: 6. This CDR3 region has 14 residues. CDR1 and CDR2 from the germline V gene are MNHNS and SASEGT. CDR3 in amino acids: CASSEGQGQRKLFF. The DNA for the CDR3 is TGTGCCAGCAGTGAAGGACAGGGGCAGAGGAAACTGTTTTTT.

The chain links TRBV19 to TRBJ2-1, with 11 bases matching TRBD2. V was clipped by 3 bases and J by 4 bases; unmatched bases: 2. Per the germline V gene, CDR1 is LNHDA and CDR2 is SQIVND (reference sequence). This CDR3 is 15 amino acids long. The CDR3 region has the DNA TGTGCCAGTAGTATCGGACTAGCGGGTTACAATGAGCAGTTCTTC. Protein sequence: CASSIGLAGYNEQFF.

Only a few counts were recorded for this clone. The J gene is TRBJ1-1, the V gene TRBV7-3, with 9 bases matching TRBD1. Looked up from germline, CDR1 is SGHTA and CDR2 is FQGTGA. The CDR3 totals 13 residues. V lost 6 bases, J lost 5 bases, and 4 bases stayed unmatched. The CDR3 reads CASSRQGGTEAFF. CDR3 DNA sequence: TGTGCCAGCAGTCGACAGGGGGGAACTGAAGCTTTCTTT. Drawing the rest from reference TRBV7-3 and TRBJ1-1, the complete variable domain is GAGVSQTPSNKVTEKGKYVELRCDPISGHTALYWYRQSLGQGPEFLIYFQGTGAADDSGLPNDRFFAVRPEGSVSTLKIQRTERGDSAVYLCASSRQGGTEAFFGQGTRLTVV.

This sequence joins TRBV4-3 and TRBJ2-3; a possible D gene is TRBD1 (6 bases). The CDR3 runs 17 residues. Germline V gene lookup returns CDR1 LGHNA and CDR2 YSLEER. Trimming cost V 1 base and J 0 bases, with 14 bases left between them. The CDR3 sequence is CASSQGDRTFSTDTQYF. CDR3 DNA sequence: TGCGCCAGCAGCCAAGGAGACAGGACCTTTAGCACAGATACGCAGTATTTT.